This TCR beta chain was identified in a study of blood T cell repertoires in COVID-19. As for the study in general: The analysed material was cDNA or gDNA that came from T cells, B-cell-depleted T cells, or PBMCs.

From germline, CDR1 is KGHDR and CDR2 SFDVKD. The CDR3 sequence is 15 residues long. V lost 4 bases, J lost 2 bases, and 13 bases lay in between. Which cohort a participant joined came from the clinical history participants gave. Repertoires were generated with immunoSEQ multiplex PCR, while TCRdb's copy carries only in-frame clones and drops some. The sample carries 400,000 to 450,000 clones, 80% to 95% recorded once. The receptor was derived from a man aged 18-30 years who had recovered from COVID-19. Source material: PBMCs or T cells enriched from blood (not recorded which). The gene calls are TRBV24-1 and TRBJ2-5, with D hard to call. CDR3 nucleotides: TGTGCCACCAGTGACGTAAACTCGCCACAAGAGACCCAGTACTTC. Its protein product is CATSDVNSPQETQYF.